This section outlines one T cell receptor beta chain sequence together with its context. The target antigen is unknown. The source of the sample is a study of cytomegalovirus exposure and HLA in healthy donors. About the study: The approximately 120 million unique TCR beta sequences, from roughly 170 million T cells, were found by an earlier analysis.

General study findings and limits: Most TCR beta V segments were productive about 90% or about 30% of the time in an earlier analysis.

CDR1 LNHDA and CDR2 SQIVND come from the germline V gene (reference sequence). The CDR3 covers 18 residues. V lost 6 bases to trimming and J lost 0 bases; unmatched junction nucleotides: 13. PCR employed 60 Vbeta and 13 Jbeta primers. The protocol was immunoSEQ multiplex PCR, while the TCRdb copy is restricted to in-frame clones and leaves out a portion. The sample contains some 130,000 clones, approximately 80% of which appear only once. The TCR comes from a woman between 40 and 50 years old in good health and CMV-seronegative. Sequencing used PBMCs. The genes are TRBV19 and TRBJ1-3; TRBD1 matches at 8 bases. CDR3 in amino acids: CASSRRVQGGNSGNTIYF. CDR3 in DNA: TGTGCCAGTAGCCGGAGGGTACAGGGGGGGAACTCTGGAAACACCATATATTTT.